These 25 T cell receptor beta chains came from one sample sequenced in a study of cytomegalovirus exposure and HLA in healthy donors. PCR used 60 Vbeta primers and 13 Jbeta primers. TCRdb keeps only in-frame clones here, not all; method: immunoSEQ multiplex PCR. The data show under 200,000 clones, 60% to 80% seen once. The sequenced sample was PBMCs. These receptors were taken from a woman in her forties in good health and CMV-seropositive.

The CDR3 DNA follows: TGTGCCAGCAGCTTTTCAGTCAATCAGCCCCAGCATTTT. Protein: CASSFSVNQPQHF. V gene TRBV7-2 combines with J gene TRBJ1-5; D unresolved. The CDR3 spans 13 residues. Germline V gene sequence: CDR1 SGHTA, CDR2 FQGNSA. Trimming removed 3 bases from V and 3 bases from J, with 6 bases in between.

This clone came up a few times. The genes are TRBV7-3 and TRBJ2-1; a possible D gene is TRBD2 (6 bases). CDR1 SGHTA and CDR2 FQGTGA come from the germline V gene. There are 15 residues in the CDR3. The V end lost 4 bases, the J end lost 9 bases, and 19 bases lay between the germline ends. The CDR3 loop is CASSSQLGTDVEQFF. CDR3 sequence (DNA): TGTGCCAGCAGCTCGCAACTGGGGACTGATGTTGAGCAGTTCTTC.

The chain is built from TRBV6-4 and TRBJ1-2; 8 nucleotides line up with TRBD1. This CDR3 is 14 amino acids long. In germline, CDR1 is MRHNA, CDR2 SNTAGT. V shed 6 bases and J 4 bases; nucleotides not matched to a gene: 7. DNA for the CDR3: TGTGCCAGCAGCGCAGGGGGCGCTTCCTATGGCTACACCTTC. Amino acid sequence: CASSAGGASYGYTF.

The chain uses TRBV19 and TRBJ2-7, with TRBD2 as a possible D gene (5 bases). Per the germline V gene, CDR1 is LNHDA and CDR2 is SQIVND (reference sequence). This CDR3 has 16 amino acids. The V end lost 1 base, the J end lost 2 bases, and 15 bases lay between the germline ends. The CDR3: CASSIGSGNPTYEQYF. Here the CDR3 DNA reads TGTGCCAGTAGTATAGGGAGCGGAAACCCAACCTACGAGCAGTACTTC.

The chain couples TRBV29-1 to TRBJ1-2; D gene uncertain. The V gene lost 3 bases and the J gene lost 9 bases, with 11 bases spanning the gap. Germline lookup yields CDR1 SQVTM and CDR2 ANQGSEA. This CDR3 comprises 11 residues. The CDR3 here is CSVESGNRYTF. The CDR3 region has the DNA TGCAGCGTTGAGAGCGGGAATCGCTACACCTTC.

A few counts support this clone. The V call is TRBV30, the J call TRBJ2-2; 9 bases map to TRBD1. Germline loops: CDR1 GTSNPN, CDR2 SVGIG (reference sequence). The CDR3 has 15 amino acids. The J segment lost 3 bases and the V segment lost 2 bases, leaving 4 bases of the junction unmatched. The CDR3 DNA is TGTGCCTGGAGTATCCGGGACAGGGACACCGGGGAGCTGTTTTTT. As protein: CAWSIRDRDTGELFF.

The V gene is TRBV19, the J gene TRBJ1-2; D gene uncertain. V dropped 5 bases and J dropped 0 bases, with 31 bases sitting between them. The CDR3 runs to 21 residues. The germline V gene has CDR1 LNHDA and CDR2 SQIVND (reference sequence). As DNA, the CDR3 is TGTGCCAGTAGTCAACTTCTACCATCCTTTCGGATCACGACTACTAACTATGGCTACACCTTC. Its protein is CASSQLLPSFRITTTNYGYTF.

This clone appeared a few times. V gene TRBV27 combines with J gene TRBJ1-5; the D gene is possibly TRBD1 (5 bases). The CDR3 is 14 residues long. Germline V gene data show CDR1 as MNHEY and CDR2 as SMNVEV (reference sequence). V was pared by 5 bases and J by 7 bases, with 15 bases between. CDR3 protein: CASSPRGFGQPQHF. DNA of the CDR3: TGTGCCAGCAGTCCTAGGGGATTCGGGCAGCCCCAGCATTTT.

This rearrangement joins TRBV29-1 to TRBJ1-2; TRBD1 agrees at 10 bases. Germline V gene sequence: CDR1 SQVTM, CDR2 ANQGSEA. V gave up 4 bases and J gave up 8 bases; unmatched junction bases: 4. This CDR3 region has 12 residues. CDR3 coding DNA: TGCAGCGTTGGACAGGGGGCAGGCGGCTACACCTTC. It codes for CSVGQGAGGYTF.

The V call is TRBV28, the J call TRBJ1-1; 9 nucleotides agree with TRBD1. The germline gives CDR1 MDHEN, CDR2 SYDVKM. CDR3 size: 19 residues. V lost 4 bases and J lost 10; bases outside the gene matches: 25. The CDR3: CASSSSIFRDRVEVGGAFF. The CDR3 DNA reads TGTGCCAGCAGTTCGAGTATATTCCGGGACAGGGTGGAAGTAGGGGGAGCTTTCTTT.

The chain uses TRBV12-1 and TRBJ2-7; the tabulated D call, TRBD2, remains unverified against the DNA. TRBV12-1 is flagged as a pseudogene. CDR3 size: 11 residues. In DNA, the CDR3 is TGTGCCAGCACCCCTTCCTACGAGCAGTACTTC. Amino acids: CASTPSYEQYF.

The J gene is TRBJ2-5, the V gene TRBV9; weak D call: TRBD2 (5 bases). V gave up 0 bases and J gave up 0 bases, with 18 bases separating them. The CDR3 is 18 residues long. The germline gives CDR1 SGDLS, CDR2 YYNGEE. The CDR3 bases are TGTGCCAGCAGCGTAGGGGGAGCTTTCCCACGGTACCAAGAGACCCAGTACTTC. This encodes CASSVGGAFPRYQETQYF.

Sample share makes this clone medium-sized. This chain joins TRBV5-4 and TRBJ1-1, with TRBD1 as a possible D gene (5 bases). The CDR3 is made up of 14 amino acids. The germline CDR1 and CDR2 sequences are SGHNT and YYREEE (reference sequence). With 2 bases removed from V and 1 base from J, the gap between germline ends came to 9 bases. This CDR3 is CASSFAQGNTEAFF. CDR3 nucleotide sequence: TGTGCCAGCAGCTTCGCCCAGGGGAACACTGAAGCTTTCTTT.

The chain links TRBV5-1 to TRBJ2-5, with D maybe TRBD2 (7 bases). Germline assignment: CDR1 SGHRS and CDR2 YFSETQ. This CDR3 contains 16 residues. Trimming took off 0 bases at V and 4 bases at J, with 16 bases between the two ends. Written as DNA, the CDR3 is TGCGCCAGCAGCTTGGCAAGGGGGAGGGCAGGAGAGACCCAGTACTTC. Translating it yields CASSLARGRAGETQYF.

CDR3 nucleotide sequence: TGTGCCAGCAGCTTAGGTACGAGGAGTGGGGAGACCCAGTACTTC. Its protein product is CASSLGTRSGETQYF. The V gene is TRBV11-2, the J gene TRBJ2-5; D unresolved. The CDR3 runs to 15 residues. V gave up 1 base and J gave up 5 bases, with 14 bases separating them. Germline values: CDR1 SGHAT, CDR2 FQNNGV.

The rearrangement uses TRBV13 and TRBJ2-7; 12 bases are shared with TRBD2. Germline V CDR1 and CDR2: PRHDT, FYEKMQ (reference sequence). The CDR3 is 14 amino acids. Trimming removed 5 bases from V and 7 bases from J; junction bases left unmatched: 6. Here the CDR3 reads CASSETLAGGEQYF. The DNA of the CDR3 is TGTGCCAGCAGCGAAACACTAGCGGGAGGAGAGCAGTACTTC. The full variable domain, with the rest looked up from reference TRBV13 and TRBJ2-7, is AAGVIQSPRHLIKEKRETATLKCYPIPRHDTVYWYQQGPGQDPQFLISFYEKMQSDKGSIPDRFSAQQFSDYHSELNMSSLELGDSALYFCASSETLAGGEQYFGPGTRLTVT.

The chain employs TRBV11-2 and TRBJ2-7, with D unclear. The germline V and J ends were trimmed by 1 base and 4 bases, with 8 bases remaining between them. The germline gives CDR1 SGHAT, CDR2 FQNNGV. The CDR3 length is 13 residues. The CDR3 sequence is CASSLGTEYEQYF. DNA of the CDR3: TGTGCCAGCAGCTTAGGAACAGAGTACGAGCAGTACTTC.

J is TRBJ1-5 and V is TRBV28, with TRBD1 matching over 10 bases. The CDR3 is made up of 15 amino acids. Germline-derived CDR1 and CDR2 are MDHEN and SYDVKM. The V and J ends lost 5 bases and 4 bases, in that order; junction bases with no gene match: 5. The DNA of the CDR3 is TGTGCCAGCAGTCCGGCGGGACAGGGGAATCAGCCCCAGCATTTT. This codes for CASSPAGQGNQPQHF.

The chain has TRBV19 and TRBJ1-5; 8 bases align to TRBD1. V dropped 5 bases and J dropped 2; count of bases not matched to a gene: 17. Germline CDR1 is LNHDA and CDR2 is SQIVND (reference sequence). The CDR3 runs 19 residues. The CDR3 is CASSLPGQVVRGGNQPQHF. The CDR3, as DNA: TGTGCCAGTAGTCTCCCGGGACAGGTGGTGCGGGGCGGCAATCAGCCCCAGCATTTT.

A few counts support this clone. V and J are TRBV19 and TRBJ2-5, with 7 nucleotides matching TRBD2. The CDR3 runs 14 residues. Germline V gene sequence: CDR1 LNHDA, CDR2 SQIVND (reference sequence). J gave up 5 bases and V 3 bases, and 6 bases lay outside the gene matches. The CDR3 region is CASSMGGMKETQYF. The CDR3 DNA is TGTGCCAGTAGTATGGGAGGGATGAAGGAGACCCAGTACTTC. Using reference TRBV19 and TRBJ2-5 for the parts outside the CDR3, the full variable domain is DGGITQSPKYLFRKEGQNVTLSCEQNLNHDAMYWYRQDPGQGLRLIYYSQIVNDFQKGDIAEGYSVSREKKESFPLTVTSAQKNPTAFYLCASSMGGMKETQYFGPGTRLLVL.

V and J are TRBV5-1 and TRBJ2-1, with 13 bases lining up with TRBD2. The germline CDR1 and CDR2 sequences are SGHRS and YFSETQ. Germline trimming cut 4 bases from V and 0 bases from J; bases unmatched to any gene: 16. The CDR3 spans 21 residues. CDR3 in DNA: TGCGCCAGCAGCCCATGGAGTACTAGCGGGAGGGCTACCTTCTCCTACAATGAGCAGTTCTTC. Its protein product is CASSPWSTSGRATFSYNEQFF.

This chain links TRBV30 with TRBJ2-2; D is possibly TRBD1 (5 bases). Germline CDR1 GTSNPN, CDR2 SVGIG (reference sequence). Deletions cut 5 bases from V and 0 bases from J, with 13 bases between. The CDR3 covers 15 residues. This chain's CDR3 is CAWGWGSSNTGELFF. The CDR3 region has the DNA TGTGCCTGGGGGTGGGGCAGCTCGAACACCGGGGAGCTGTTTTTT.

This chain joins TRBV7-9 and TRBJ1-1; D gene uncertain. V dropped 3 bases and J dropped 5 bases, with 19 bases sitting between them. The CDR3 has 16 amino acids. Germline V lookup: CDR1 SEHNR, CDR2 FQNEAQ (reference sequence). CDR3 in DNA: TGTGCCAGCAGCTTCCAGGAAAAACCTGTCGGTACTGAAGCTTTCTTT. As protein: CASSFQEKPVGTEAFF.

The CDR3 region has the DNA TGTGCCAGCAGCTTAGGTTCTAGCGTCCCGTCCTACGAGCAGTACTTC. It codes for CASSLGSSVPSYEQYF. V is TRBV7-2 and J is TRBJ2-7, with D tentatively TRBD2 (6 bases). The CDR3 length is 16 residues. Germline CDR1 reads SGHTA; CDR2 reads FQGNSA. V lost 1 base and J 1 base, leaving 14 bases between the germline ends.

This clone was picked up a small number of times. The chain uses TRBV11-2 and TRBJ1-2; no clear D gene. V lost 4 bases, J lost 11 bases, and 17 bases lay in between. Germline V gene sequence: CDR1 SGHAT, CDR2 FQNNGV. This CDR3 has 13 amino acids. CDR3 bases: TGTGCCAGCAGCTCTAACGGCCCCCGGGGTTACACCTTC. Residues: CASSSNGPRGYTF.